The 15 T cell receptor beta chains below all came from one sample that was sequenced in a study of T cells after yellow fever vaccination. In TCRdb, the 5' RACE reads were re-called with MiXCR into one record per CDR3 protein. The table includes 350,000 to 450,000 distinct CDR3 sequences, 6.2% detected once. The starting material was PBMCs, obtained 5 days after the yellow fever booster vaccination. Receptors originate from a man between 25 and 39 years old who received the YFV17D yellow fever vaccine.

Regarding this clonotype: A much bigger clone sits one base away, suggesting this may be a read error. This chain links TRBV27 with TRBJ2-3; a weak D match, TRBD2 (6 bases). V was cut by 5 bases and J by 4 bases, with 16 bases left in between. The germline CDR1 and CDR2 sequences are MNHEY and SMNVEV (reference sequence). The CDR3 is 15 amino acids. The CDR3 bases are TGTGCCAGCAGTACCGGGACTGGCGGAGCAGATACGCAGTATTTT. Translated: CASSTGTGGADTQYF.

This clonotype was observed many times. The chain combines TRBV20-1 with TRBJ2-1; TRBD2 matches 10 bases. The CDR3 length is 13 residues. Germline trimming cut 6 bases from V and 8 bases from J; bases unmatched to any gene: 7. Germline V lookup: CDR1 DFQATT, CDR2 SNEGSKA (reference sequence). CDR3: CSAQSGRGDEQFF. The CDR3 nucleotides read TGCAGTGCCCAGAGCGGGAGGGGCGATGAGCAGTTCTTC.

This clonotype was counted a few times. The chain recombines TRBV25-1 with TRBJ2-3; 7 bases map to TRBD2. Germline-derived CDR1 and CDR2 are MGHDK and SYGVNS. The CDR3 is 15 residues long. J lost 5 bases, V lost 2 bases, and 7 bases had no gene match. The CDR3 sequence is CASSEGWREQDTQYF. CDR3 sequence (DNA): TGTGCCAGCAGTGAAGGATGGCGGGAGCAAGATACGCAGTATTTT.

This clonotype was recorded a few times. J is TRBJ2-5 and V is TRBV5-1; a possible D gene is TRBD2 (6 bases). The DNA end is a closer match to TRBJ2-1, so the J assignment may be wrong. This CDR3 spans 14 amino acids. Germline V CDR1 and CDR2: SGHRS, YFSETQ. CDR3 sequence reads: CASSGTSPQETQFF. The CDR3 DNA is TGCGCCAGCAGCGGGACTTCCCCTCAAGAGACCCAGTTCTTC.

This clonotype has only a few counts. The gene calls are TRBV5-1 and TRBJ2-7; D might be TRBD2 (6 bases). The germline V gene encodes CDR1 SGHRS and CDR2 YFSETQ. The CDR3 has 14 amino acids. The V end lost 6 bases, the J end lost 5 bases, and 18 bases lay between the germline ends. The CDR3 protein is CASTGLNSPNEQYF. The CDR3 nucleotides are TGCGCCAGCACGGGACTCAATTCCCCCAACGAGCAGTACTTC.

This clonotype was recorded a few times. The rearrangement joins TRBV10-3 to TRBJ1-2; unclear D gene. Germline CDR1 is ENHRY and CDR2 is SYGVKD. The CDR3 length is 14 residues. V was trimmed by 0 bases and J by 3 bases, leaving 8 bases between them. CDR3: CAISESSSYYGYTF. Here the CDR3 DNA reads TGTGCCATCAGTGAGTCGAGTAGCTACTATGGCTACACCTTC.

This clonotype was seen a handful of times. The rearrangement uses TRBV25-1 and TRBJ2-7; D gene unclear. CDR1 and CDR2 (germline): MGHDK, SYGVNS. The CDR3 contains 13 residues. V was trimmed by 4 bases and J by 11 bases, leaving 18 bases between them. CDR3 region: CASSVAGSEPKYF. In nucleotides, the CDR3 is TGTGCCAGCAGTGTGGCAGGCTCGGAACCGAAGTACTTC.

The table lists this clonotype with a few counts. The V call is TRBV23-1, the J call TRBJ2-6, with D perhaps TRBD1 (5 bases). TRBV23-1 belongs to the ORF category, with a function that is uncertain. V was shortened by 2 bases and J by 0 bases, with 14 bases between the two germline ends. The CDR3 is 18 amino acids. In nucleotides, the CDR3 is TGCGCCAGCAGTCAAAAGGGGCCTGTTCTCTCTGGGGCCAACGTCCTGACTTTC. It is translated as CASSQKGPVLSGANVLTF.

This clonotype was detected many times. This chain links TRBV25-1 with TRBJ2-7; 12 bases agree with TRBD1. There are 14 residues in the CDR3. Germline trimming cut 6 bases from V and 4 bases from J; bases unmatched to any gene: 4. Germline V CDR1 and CDR2: MGHDK, SYGVNS. The chain's CDR3 is CASRKGQGAYEQYF. The CDR3 nucleotides read TGTGCCAGCAGAAAGGGACAGGGGGCTTACGAGCAGTACTTC.

The chain carries TRBV24-1 and TRBJ2-1; maybe TRBD1 (5 bases). The CDR3 consists of 14 residues. V was clipped by 9 bases and J by 5 bases, with 16 bases between them. Germline V gives CDR1 KGHDR, CDR2 SFDVKD. This CDR3 is CATSTARGNNEQFF. The CDR3 region has the DNA TGTGCCACCTCGACCGCTAGGGGAAACAATGAGCAGTTCTTC.

As DNA, the CDR3 is TGCAGTGCGAATCGACAGGTTAATCAGCCCCAGCATTTT. Encoded protein: CSANRQVNQPQHF. The rearrangement uses TRBV20-1 and TRBJ1-5; a possible D gene is TRBD1 (6 bases). The V end was cut by 6 bases, the J end by 4 bases, with 13 bases between. Germline CDR1 reads DFQATT; CDR2 reads SNEGSKA (reference sequence). This CDR3 spans 13 amino acids.

The chain combines TRBV30 with TRBJ2-3, with 8 bases identical to TRBD2. The CDR3 has 15 residues. Germline V lookup: CDR1 GTSNPN, CDR2 SVGIG (reference sequence). V trimming: 3 bases; J trimming: 3 bases; junction bases outside the gene matches: 8. The CDR3 nucleotides are TGTGCCTGGAGAACGGTGGCTAGCGGGACAGATACGCAGTATTTT. Translation gives CAWRTVASGTDTQYF.

This chain joins TRBV7-2 and TRBJ1-1; 8 bases match TRBD1. Germline loops: CDR1 SGHTA, CDR2 FQGNSA. The CDR3 sequence is 15 residues long. With V trimmed by 5 bases and J by 8 bases, 13 bases remained unmatched. The CDR3 nucleotides read TGTGCCAGCAGCAGCCGGACAGGGCGGCCCCCCGAAGCTTTCTTT. The encoded protein is CASSSRTGRPPEAFF. The full variable domain, rest sourced from reference TRBV7-2 and TRBJ1-1, is GAGVSQSPSNKVTEKGKDVELRCDPISGHTALYWYRQSLGQGLEFLIYFQGNSAPDKSGLPSDRFSAERTGGSVSTLTIQRTQQEDSAVYLCASSSRTGRPPEAFFGQGTRLTVV.

The chain uses TRBV6-2 or TRBV6-3 and TRBJ1-2; tentative D call: TRBD1 (5 bases). The ends were cut back, 6 bases at V and 1 base at J, with 9 bases in the middle. This CDR3 is built from 13 residues. CDR1 MNHEY and CDR2 SVGEGT come from the germline V gene. CDR3 sequence: CASRPDSNYGYTF. Written as DNA, the CDR3 is TGTGCCAGCAGACCAGACAGTAACTATGGCTACACCTTC.

Only a few counts were recorded for this clonotype. The V gene is TRBV20-1, the J gene TRBJ2-1; D is unresolved. CDR1 is DFQATT, CDR2 SNEGSKA, per germline (reference sequence). The CDR3 runs to 12 residues. V gave up 5 bases and J gave up 6 bases, with 11 bases separating them. DNA of the CDR3: TGCAGTGCTCTGGACGTCCCCAATGAGCAGTTCTTC. It codes for CSALDVPNEQFF.